This T cell receptor (beta chain) was obtained from a study of OX40 agonist ivuxolimab in advanced cancers. Looking at the study overall: Ivuxolimab was a fully human IgG2 agonistic monoclonal antibody targeting the costimulatory receptor OX40 (CD134). Of the 50 to 55 patients in dose escalation, approximately 20 had hepatocellular carcinoma, roughly 15 had melanoma, 9 had renal cell carcinoma and 9 had head and neck cancer. Peripheral TCRbeta sequencing aimed to test whether ivuxolimab altered TCR sequence diversity and caused clonal T-cell expansion. The paper reports the monotherapy dose-escalation portion (N = 52 patients) of the phase I ivuxolimab trial. Intravenous ivuxolimab was administered to patients every 2 weeks at six dose levels: 0.01, 0.1, 0.3, 1.5, 3 and 10 mg/kg. A male proportion of about 79% and a mean age of roughly 58 years, ranging from 23 to 79, were recorded for the dose-escalation cohort. Three dose-escalation patients achieved partial responses, one with hepatocellular carcinoma and two with cutaneous melanoma. Patients were allowed to have had prior anti-PD-1, anti-PD-L1 or anti-CTLA-4 therapy, and 30% to 40% of the dose-escalation patients had been treated with checkpoint inhibitors. What the authors observed across the whole study: Low levels of normalized T-cell clonal expansion were also seen in some patients who did not respond. On average, CD8+ T cells showed more expanded clones than CD4+ T cells after ivuxolimab. At doses of 0.1 to 3.0 mg/kg, clonal expansion of both CD4+ and CD8+ blood T cells was observed from baseline to week 6. In the 0.1-3.0 mg/kg groups, partial responders were among the patients with the lowest normalized peripheral clonal expansion, particularly in CD8+ T cells. Antigen specificity was not determined for the clonally expanded peripheral T cells.

A note on this clone: Its antigen is still unknown. The record has no base qualities; no much larger clone is one base away.

The CDR3, cysteine through phenylalanine, is 19 amino acids long. Only the CDR3 part of the read is kept: 57 bases, read in frame from the first base. CDR1 MGHRA and CDR2 YSYEKL are derived from the germline V gene. V and J lose 1 base and 0 bases, and a span of 19 bases separates them. To sequence the TCRbeta CDR3 region, genomic DNA was isolated from the sorted cells. The immunoSEQ Assay was used for sequencing of TCRbeta CDR3 regions. Sourced from immuneACCESS, this table was stored by TCRdb with only in-frame sequences that have V and J called. A share of the clones is absent; for the studies checked, an unresolved V gene accounts for under half, and the remainder has no known explanation. This sample comprises about 79,000 clones, approximately 91% of them detected only once. The top ten clonotypes cover 10% to 15% of the sample. The trial excluded patients who had a history of autoimmune disease or were on systemic immunosuppression. Peripheral blood for TCR sequencing was collected from all dose cohorts at baseline, on cycle 4 day 1, and on cycle 7 day 1. Samples were obtained from an open-label, multicenter, first-in-human phase I dose-escalation trial of ivuxolimab. Adults with locally advanced or metastatic head and neck squamous cell, hepatocellular, melanoma or renal cell carcinoma were enrolled in the trial. CD4+ and CD8+ T cells were sorted separately from peripheral blood before TCR sequencing.

This receptor was obtained from an adult with an advanced solid tumor such as melanoma, head and neck, liver or kidney cancer. The chain uses TRBV4-1 and TRBJ1-3; TRBD1 is perhaps the D gene, given 6 matching bases. This sample comprised CD4+ or CD8+ T cells sorted from blood, obtained in a trial of the OX40 agonist ivuxolimab. The encoded CDR3 is CASSQVGATGPFSGNTIYF. The nucleotide sequence reads as follows: TGCGCCAGCAGCCAAGTCGGGGCCACAGGGCCATTCTCTGGAAACACCATATATTTT.